Shown below are 10 T cell receptor beta chains from a single sample sequenced in a study of blood T cell repertoires in COVID-19 (dated by TCRdb to 2018 to 2021). The protocol used for the library was the immunoSEQ multiplex PCR assay. TCRdb holds this immuneACCESS table with in-frame rearrangements only. Some clones are missing; in checked studies, unresolved V genes explain under half, and the rest has no known cause. The sample contains 200,000 to 250,000 clones, about 90% of them found a single time. Of the sample, less than 3.5% is held by the ten largest clones. Sequenced material: peripheral blood. These receptors were obtained from a woman aged 55-69 years with acute or convalescent COVID-19.

The chain employs TRBV11-3 and TRBJ2-2; D gene uncertain. This CDR3 region has 13 residues. Germline values: CDR1 SGHNT, CDR2 YENEEA. Trimming took off 5 bases at V and 6 bases at J, with 10 bases between the two ends. CDR3 nucleotides: TGTGCCAGCAGCCCCCGTCTAGCCGGGGAGCTGTTTTTT. It codes for CASSPRLAGELFF.

The chain is built from TRBV12-3 or TRBV12-4 and TRBJ1-1, with D possibly being TRBD1 (5 bases). This CDR3 has 13 amino acids. Trimming pared 6 bases from V and 3 bases from J, leaving 11 bases between. The CDR3 region is CASSPVGDTEAFF. CDR3 nucleotides: TGTGCCAGCAGCCCCGTAGGGGACACTGAAGCTTTCTTT.

The chain is built from TRBV14 and TRBJ2-7; no clear D gene. Trimming shortened V by 2 bases and J by 3 bases, and 14 bases separated the two germline ends. Germline values: CDR1 SGHDN, CDR2 FVKESK. This CDR3 is 15 amino acids long. CDR3 residues: CASSQIGAGYYEQYF. The CDR3, as DNA: TGTGCCAGCAGCCAAATTGGCGCAGGCTACTACGAGCAGTACTTC.

CDR3 sequence reads: CASSPMNTEAFF. CDR3 DNA: TGTGCCAGCAGCCCAATGAACACTGAAGCTTTCTTT. This chain uses TRBV9 with TRBJ1-1, with D unclear. Trimming removed 4 bases from V and 0 bases from J, with 4 bases in between. CDR1 SGDLS and CDR2 YYNGEE come from the germline V gene. The CDR3 runs to 12 residues.

The V and J genes are TRBV5-6 and TRBJ2-7, with 9 nucleotides matching TRBD2. The CDR3 has 16 residues. Germline CDR1 is SGHDT and CDR2 is YYEEEE. V gave up 4 bases and J gave up 7 bases; unmatched junction bases: 15. CDR3 DNA sequence: TGTGCCAGCAGCATGTTAGCGGGAGAGGCATCTAGGGAGCAGTACTTC. Residues: CASSMLAGEASREQYF. The full variable domain, completed using reference TRBV5-6 and TRBJ2-7, is DAGVTQSPTHLIKTRGQQVTLRCSPKSGHDTVSWYQQALGQGPQFIFQYYEEEERQRGNFPDRFSGHQFPNYSSELNVNALLLGDSALYLCASSMLAGEASREQYFGPGTRLTVT.

The V call is TRBV5-1, the J call TRBJ1-6; 10 bases are shared with TRBD1. This CDR3 spans 16 amino acids. The V gene end was trimmed by 0 bases and the J gene end by 8 bases; junction bases not matched to a gene: 5. CDR1 SGHRS and CDR2 YFSETQ come from the germline V gene. This CDR3 reads CASSLGTGGLDSPLHF. The CDR3 DNA reads as TGCGCCAGCAGCTTGGGGACAGGGGGTTTGGATTCACCCCTCCACTTT.

The rearrangement uses TRBV14 and TRBJ1-1; D not resolved. CDR3 length equals 13 residues. Trimming stripped 2 bases from V and 1 base from J, with 5 bases between. Per the germline V gene, CDR1 is SGHDN and CDR2 is FVKESK. The CDR3 loop reads CASSQLANTEAFF. CDR3 DNA sequence: TGTGCCAGCAGCCAATTAGCGAACACTGAAGCTTTCTTT.

CDR3 protein: CASSYSLGREEKLFF. For the CDR3, the DNA is TGTGCCAGCAGTTACTCTTTGGGCCGGGAGGAAAAACTGTTTTTT. This rearrangement joins TRBV6-5 to TRBJ1-4; D unclear. Germline lookup yields CDR1 MNHEY and CDR2 SVGAGI. V was cut by 0 bases and J by 8 bases, with 13 bases left in between. This CDR3 region has 15 residues.

The gene calls are TRBV19 and TRBJ1-4, with D possibly being TRBD1 (5 bases). In germline, CDR1 is LNHDA, CDR2 SQIVND (reference sequence). CDR3 size: 16 residues. V lost 6 bases and J 0 bases, leaving 14 bases between the germline ends. The CDR3, as DNA: TGTGCCAGTAGCCGGGGGAGTCAGGCAACTAATGAAAAACTGTTTTTT. Translation gives CASSRGSQATNEKLFF. The variable domain in full, with the rest retrieved from reference TRBV19 and TRBJ1-4, is DGGITQSPKYLFRKEGQNVTLSCEQNLNHDAMYWYRQDPGQGLRLIYYSQIVNDFQKGDIAEGYSVSREKKESFPLTVTSAQKNPTAFYLCASSRGSQATNEKLFFGSGTQLSVL.

CDR3 loop: CASSIVGGSNTGELFF. CDR3 bases: TGTGCCAGTAGTATTGTCGGGGGATCGAACACCGGGGAGCTGTTTTTT. The chain carries TRBV19 and TRBJ2-2; D is perhaps TRBD2 (6 bases). V dropped 3 bases and J dropped 0 bases, with 11 bases sitting between them. In germline, CDR1 is LNHDA, CDR2 SQIVND (reference sequence). The CDR3 covers 16 residues.